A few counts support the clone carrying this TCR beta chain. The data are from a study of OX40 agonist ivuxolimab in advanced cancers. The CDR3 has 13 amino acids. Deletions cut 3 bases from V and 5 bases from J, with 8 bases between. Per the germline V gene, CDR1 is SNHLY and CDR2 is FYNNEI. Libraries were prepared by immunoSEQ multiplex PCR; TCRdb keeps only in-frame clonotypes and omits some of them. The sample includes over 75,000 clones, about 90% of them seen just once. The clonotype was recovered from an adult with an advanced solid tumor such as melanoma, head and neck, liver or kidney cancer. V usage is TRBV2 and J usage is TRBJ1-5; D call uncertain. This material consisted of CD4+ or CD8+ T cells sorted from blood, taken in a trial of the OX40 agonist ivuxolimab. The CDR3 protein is CASSDLPYQPQHF. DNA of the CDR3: TGTGCCAGCAGTGATTTGCCCTATCAGCCCCAGCATTTT.